These T cell receptor beta chains were read from a single sample in a study of metastatic and nonmetastatic thyroid tumors. TCRdb recomputed clones from the PCR reads via MiXCR. The profile covers approximately 17,000 clones, with 25% appearing a single time and 10% taken by the ten largest. The source material was adjacent normal tissue. The receptor source for this set is a female donor with papillary thyroid cancer or a benign thyroid nodule (not recorded which). Some clones in this sample may be carry-over from other donors' samples. Both conserved end residues are trimmed from each CDR3. The order of the fields is J gene, V gene, CDR3 protein.

TRBJ2-1	TRBV5-1	ASSIDNDNEQF
TRBJ1-1	TRBV5-6	ASSYQGPMNTEAF
TRBJ2-1	TRBV4-2	ASSQEFGTPRSYNEQF
TRBJ2-1	TRBV12-3/TRBV12-4	ASSLGLRNEQF
TRBJ1-1	TRBV28	ASTAGRISTEAF
TRBJ2-7	TRBV12-3/TRBV12-4	ASRISRAGGYEQY
TRBJ2-1	TRBV7-8	ASSSTLTFVAEQF
TRBJ2-3	TRBV7-9	ASSLAVGTDTQY
TRBJ1-5	TRBV19	ASSAGTGYHQPQH
TRBJ2-2	TRBV27	ASSFQSNTGELF
TRBJ2-7	TRBV29-1	SVEIPGRVRDEQY
TRBJ1-5	TRBV2	ASSQGEGQPQH
TRBJ1-1	TRBV7-3	ASSPGGVTEAF
TRBJ2-7	TRBV5-1	ASNDGGRVEQY
TRBJ2-5	TRBV5-1	ASSLGVGLAGETQY
TRBJ2-2	TRBV5-1	ASADISNTGELF
TRBJ2-7	TRBV5-6	ASSPPAGPYEQY
TRBJ2-5	TRBV19	ASSHLAGQDTQY
TRBJ2-5	TRBV19	ASSTGTSGAQY
TRBJ1-1	TRBV5-6	ASSWGGQGAGNTEAF
TRBJ2-7	TRBV9	ASSVDLSFDEQY
TRBJ2-7	TRBV29-1	SVDRGGNEQY
TRBJ2-3	TRBV12-3/TRBV12-4	ASGILAGGAGTDTQY
TRBJ2-1	TRBV9	ASSVDPIASLSYNEQF
TRBJ1-2	TRBV15	ATSRGNWAGGYT
TRBJ1-1	TRBV2	ASSEAGVENTEAF
TRBJ1-1	TRBV2	ASSEIGTEAF
TRBJ2-3	TRBV6-1	ASSAQSGADTQY
TRBJ1-2	TRBV16	ASSQSWTGNGYT
TRBJ1-2	TRBV6-1	ASREDGYT